This T cell receptor (beta chain) was observed in a study of shared clonotypes between healthy human individuals. Whole-study context: The study drew on two women and a few men aged 18 to 49 as donors. Regarding the study as a whole: Sharing across four donors was highest in naive CD4 (around 5%) and lowest in memory CD8 (0.4%). Only a few donors were included, so the genetic and exposure-history diversity represented was limited.

Into CD45RA+ naive and CD45RA-negative memory subsets, the CD4+ cells were split. Sequenced by immunoSEQ multiplex PCR; TCRdb stores in-frame clones only, minus some. The data contain roughly 640,000 clones, around 74% of them singletons. The CDR3 sequence is 15 residues long. Germline values: CDR1 ENHRY, CDR2 SYGVKD. V lost 3 bases, J lost 3 bases, and 5 bases stayed unmatched. This clone has more than one count but fewer than ten. Antigen: not known. The chain recombines TRBV10-3 with TRBJ2-7; 10 bases are a match to TRBD2. Material: memory CD4+ T cells sorted from blood. This sample's subset: CD45RA-negative fraction. The clonotype comes from a woman aged 25 to 45 in good health. DNA for the CDR3: TGTGCCATCAGTGAAGGACTAGCGGAGAACTACGAGCAGTACTTC. Translation: CAISEGLAENYEQYF.